This T cell receptor (beta chain) is from a study of identical twins. CDR3 size: 15 residues. V was trimmed by 2 bases and J by 8 bases, leaving 16 bases between them. The V gene's germline CDR1 is MDHEN and CDR2 SYDVKM. One entry per CDR3 protein results from TCRdb running MiXCR on the 5' RACE reads. The data hold 1.5 million or so distinct CDR3 sequences, with around 29% observed a single time. This rearrangement joins TRBV28 to TRBJ2-1; D is unresolved. The sequence was collected from a newborn girl in good health. Specimen: cord blood. CDR3 loop: CASSLELVVADEQFF. The CDR3 region has the DNA TGTGCCAGCAGTTTAGAGTTGGTGGTGGCGGATGAGCAGTTCTTC.